This entry lists 7 T cell receptor beta chains sequenced from one sample in a study of CD8 T cells in Susac syndrome. It was with random hexamers that roughly 0.45 to 1 ug RNA was reverse transcribed. From the immunoSEQ multiplex PCR reads, TCRdb called clonotypes with MiXCR, one entry per CDR3 protein. Here the sample spans tens of thousands of distinct CDR3 sequences, around nine tenths being singletons. The material sequenced was CD8+ T cells from PBMCs. These receptors came from a human donor in good health.

The chain recombines TRBV7-9 with TRBJ2-5; D gene unclear. Per the germline V gene, CDR1 is SEHNR and CDR2 is FQNEAQ (reference sequence). This CDR3 contains 14 residues. V was clipped by 2 bases and J by 4 bases, with 11 bases between them. CDR3 DNA sequence: TGTGCCAGCAGCTTAATCCGGCCTGGAGAGACCCAGTACTTC. Encoded protein: CASSLIRPGETQYF.

The V and J genes are TRBV4-1 and TRBJ2-3, with a weak D call TRBD1 (5 bases). The CDR3 sequence is 16 residues long. The germline V and J ends were trimmed by 3 bases and 2 bases, with 15 bases remaining between them. Germline V lookup: CDR1 MGHRA, CDR2 YSYEKL. The CDR3 sequence: CASSHPQGSSTDTQYF. Here the CDR3 DNA reads TGCGCCAGCAGCCATCCGCAGGGTAGCTCCACAGATACGCAGTATTTT.

The V gene is TRBV12-3 or TRBV12-4, the J gene TRBJ2-3; D is undetermined. V shed 8 bases and J shed 3 bases, with 9 bases lying between them. The CDR3 runs 12 residues. The CDR3 DNA is TGTGCCAGCCGCTCAGAGACAGATACGCAGTATTTT. Its protein is CASRSETDTQYF.

The chain has TRBV7-9 and TRBJ2-7, with 8 positions matching TRBD1. Germline CDR1 SEHNR, CDR2 FQNEAQ (reference sequence). The CDR3 sequence is 15 residues long. After removal of 5 bases from V and 1 base from J, the junction contained 7 bases not matched to a gene. CDR3 DNA sequence: TGTGCCAGCAGCGACCGACAGGGGACTTCCTACGAGCAGTACTTC. This gives the protein CASSDRQGTSYEQYF.

The chain uses TRBV19 and TRBJ1-6; D uncertain. The germline V gene has CDR1 LNHDA and CDR2 SQIVND (reference sequence). The germline V and J ends were trimmed by 5 bases and 4 bases, with 15 bases remaining between them. This CDR3 has 16 residues. The CDR3 region has the DNA TGTGCCAGTAGTGGCTTTCACCGGGATTATAATTCACCCCTCCACTTT. The encoded protein is CASSGFHRDYNSPLHF.

The chain has TRBV2 and TRBJ1-1; the D is unclear. Trimming removed 6 bases at V and 1 base at J, with 9 bases between. The CDR3 is 13 residues long. Germline values: CDR1 SNHLY, CDR2 FYNNEI. The chain's CDR3 is CASSYAENTEAFF. The CDR3 DNA follows: TGTGCCAGCAGCTACGCTGAGAACACTGAAGCTTTCTTT.

The chain is built from TRBV11-2 and TRBJ2-3; D might be TRBD1 or TRBD2, each matching 6 bases. Germline V gene lookup returns CDR1 SGHAT and CDR2 FQNNGV. The ends were cut back, 1 base at V and 3 bases at J, with 11 bases in the middle. This CDR3 region has 15 residues. CDR3 sequence: CASSLVWGATDTQYF. In DNA, the CDR3 is TGTGCCAGCAGCTTAGTTTGGGGGGCAACAGATACGCAGTATTTT.